One sample yielded the 26 T cell receptor beta chains listed below, sequenced in a study of STAT3 mutations in large granular lymphocyte leukemia. Study-level findings and limits: Every T-LGLL patient had at least one immunodominant TCRbeta clonotype.

Which antigens these TCRs recognize remains unknown. Sequencing used immunoSEQ multiplex PCR; TCRdb keeps in-frame clones, though not all of them. This table holds around 33,000 clones, more than 60% found once. The sequenced material came from peripheral blood mononuclear cells. These receptor sequences come from a woman aged 50 to 60 with T-cell large granular lymphocyte leukemia. Some clones in this sample may be carry-over from other donors' samples.

The chain uses TRBV18 and TRBJ2-2; D remains ambiguous. Germline CDR1 KGHSH, CDR2 LQKENI. This CDR3 contains 14 residues. Trimming removed 1 base at V and 1 base at J, with 4 bases between. The CDR3 sequence: CASSPLQNTGELFF. The CDR3 bases are TGTGCCAGCTCACCACTTCAGAACACCGGGGAGCTGTTTTTT.

V usage is TRBV5-4 and J usage is TRBJ1-1; D is perhaps TRBD1 (6 bases). The V and J ends lost 4 bases and 1 base respectively, with 14 bases between them. The CDR3 totals 15 residues. Germline V lookup: CDR1 SGHNT, CDR2 YYREEE (reference sequence). The CDR3 protein is CASSRGDIPNTEAFF. The DNA of the CDR3 is TGTGCCAGCAGCCGTGGGGACATACCGAACACTGAAGCTTTCTTT.

The gene calls are TRBV7-9 and TRBJ2-7, with TRBD1 matching over 9 bases. The J segment lost 6 bases and the V segment lost 1 base, leaving 7 bases of the junction unmatched. The CDR3 has 15 residues. In germline, CDR1 is SEHNR, CDR2 FQNEAQ (reference sequence). The CDR3 bases are TGTGCCAGCAGCTTAGAACTCAGGGGACAGGGCGAGCAGTACTTC. Its protein product is CASSLELRGQGEQYF. The complete variable domain, with remaining parts taken from reference TRBV7-9 and TRBJ2-7, reads DTGVSQNPRHKITKRGQNVTFRCDPISEHNRLYWYRQTLGQGPEFLTYFQNEAQLEKSRLLSDRFSAERPKGSFSTLEIQRTEQGDSAMYLCASSLELRGQGEQYFGPGTRLTVT.

The gene calls are TRBV27 and TRBJ2-2; 12 positions match TRBD1. V gave up 1 base and J gave up 2 bases; unmatched junction bases: 2. The CDR3 is 17 residues long. In germline, CDR1 is MNHEY, CDR2 SMNVEV (reference sequence). The CDR3 reads CASSLLGQGANTGELFF. DNA for the CDR3: TGTGCCAGCAGTTTATTGGGACAGGGGGCTAACACCGGGGAGCTGTTTTTT.

This chain uses TRBV5-4 with TRBJ2-3; the D gene is possibly TRBD1 (5 bases). The CDR3 spans 12 residues. The V gene lost 0 bases and the J gene lost 6 bases, with 5 bases spanning the gap. Germline lookup yields CDR1 SGHNT and CDR2 YYREEE (reference sequence). CDR3 bases: TGTGCCAGCAGCTTGGACAGGGATACGCAGTATTTT. Translated, it gives CASSLDRDTQYF.

This clone was found a few times. The chain carries TRBV14 and TRBJ1-2; D is unresolved. Germline V gene data show CDR1 as SGHDN and CDR2 as FVKESK. This CDR3 is 12 amino acids long. With 2 bases removed from V and 5 bases from J, the gap between germline ends came to 6 bases. The CDR3 protein is CASSQQGYGYTF. In DNA form, the CDR3 reads TGTGCCAGCAGCCAACAAGGGTATGGCTACACCTTC.

This chain uses TRBV5-4 with TRBJ2-7; perhaps TRBD2 as D (6 bases). Looked up from germline, CDR1 is SGHNT and CDR2 is YYREEE (reference sequence). V dropped 7 bases and J dropped 1 base, with 15 bases sitting between them. CDR3 length equals 14 residues. CDR3 nucleotide sequence: TGTGCCAGCCGCGGGATGGATGGATCCTACGAGCAGTACTTC. It specifies CASRGMDGSYEQYF. Variable domain in full (rest from reference TRBV5-4 and TRBJ2-7): ETGVTQSPTHLIKTRGQQVTLRCSSQSGHNTVSWYQQALGQGPQFIFQYYREEENGRGNFPPRFSGLQFPNYSSELNVNALELDDSALYLCASRGMDGSYEQYFGPGTRLTVT.

This clone has just one count. The rearrangement joins TRBV5-6 to TRBJ2-3, with D possibly matching TRBD2 (7 bases). V was clipped by 1 base and J by 3 bases, with 12 bases between them. This CDR3 comprises 15 residues. The germline CDR1 and CDR2 sequences are SGHDT and YYEEEE. CDR3 region: CASSLYGGLTDTQYF. The CDR3 nucleotides are TGTGCCAGCAGCTTGTACGGGGGGCTGACAGATACGCAGTATTTT.

The chain is built from TRBV27 and TRBJ1-5, with D perhaps TRBD1 (5 bases). Trimming cost V 2 bases and J 0 bases, with 11 bases left between them. The CDR3 consists of 16 residues. Per the germline V gene, CDR1 is MNHEY and CDR2 is SMNVEV (reference sequence). The CDR3 reads CASSLAAGNSNQPQHF. Written as DNA, the CDR3 is TGTGCCAGCAGTTTAGCGGCAGGGAATAGCAATCAGCCCCAGCATTTT.

This chain connects TRBV30 to TRBJ2-4, with 11 bases identical to TRBD2. Looked up from germline, CDR1 is GTSNPN and CDR2 is SVGIG (reference sequence). V lost 2 bases, J lost 6 bases, and 6 bases stayed unmatched. The CDR3 is made up of 15 amino acids. The CDR3 protein is CAWSLTSGMGNIQYF. DNA for the CDR3: TGTGCCTGGAGTTTGACTAGCGGGATGGGAAACATTCAGTACTTC.

The CDR3, as DNA: TGCGCCAGCATGGACAACCGCCTAAACGAGCAGTACTTC. Translation gives CASMDNRLNEQYF. The chain employs TRBV5-1 and TRBJ2-7, with D perhaps matching TRBD1 (5 bases). Trimming pared 6 bases from V and 5 bases from J, leaving 15 bases between. Per the germline V gene, CDR1 is SGHRS and CDR2 is YFSETQ. The CDR3 has 13 residues. Full variable domain (outside the CDR3, taken from reference TRBV5-1 and TRBJ2-7): KAGVTQTPRYLIKTRGQQVTLSCSPISGHRSVSWYQQTPGQGLQFLFEYFSETQRNKGNFPGRFSGRQFSNSRSEMNVSTLELGDSALYLCASMDNRLNEQYFGPGTRLTVT.

The gene calls are TRBV7-9 and TRBJ2-3; D call uncertain. The germline V gene encodes CDR1 SEHNR and CDR2 FQNEAQ (reference sequence). The CDR3 covers 13 residues. The V end was cut by 1 base, the J end by 5 bases, with 7 bases between. CDR3 in DNA: TGTGCCAGCAGCTTAGTTCTTGGAGATACGCAGTATTTT. Translation gives CASSLVLGDTQYF.

This clone turned up a few times. CDR3 DNA: TGCAGCGTCGGGACCCAGTACTTC. Protein sequence: CSVGTQYF. The chain has TRBV20-1 and TRBJ2-5; D not resolved. The CDR3 loop spans 8 amino acids. Germline lookup yields CDR1 DFQATT and CDR2 SNEGSKA (reference sequence).

The chain carries TRBV5-4 and TRBJ1-2, with D unclear. The CDR3 sequence is 14 residues long. In germline, CDR1 is SGHNT, CDR2 YYREEE (reference sequence). V was cut by 4 bases and J by 8 bases, with 18 bases left in between. DNA of the CDR3: TGTGCCAGCAGCACGGCCGGTCTGGTCTCGGGCTACACCTTC. Its protein product is CASSTAGLVSGYTF.

The chain couples TRBV5-4 to TRBJ1-2; 7 bases line up with TRBD1. The V and J ends lost 0 bases and 13 bases, in that order; junction bases with no gene match: 6. The CDR3 is made up of 12 amino acids. Germline V gives CDR1 SGHNT, CDR2 YYREEE (reference sequence). Here the CDR3 DNA reads TGTGCCAGCAGCTTGGTGCGAGGGGGCATCACCTTC. As protein: CASSLVRGGITF.

A single count supports this clone. This chain connects TRBV7-9 to TRBJ1-2; a weak D match, TRBD1 (5 bases). The CDR3 is 14 amino acids. CDR1 SEHNR and CDR2 FQNEAQ come from the germline V gene (reference sequence). The germline V and J ends were trimmed by 2 bases and 6 bases, with 13 bases remaining between them. CDR3 region: CASSLSEGRNGYTF. The CDR3 bases are TGTGCCAGCAGCTTATCGGAGGGACGTAATGGCTACACCTTC.

This clone was detected only once. The rearrangement uses TRBV7-2 and TRBJ2-7, with a tentative D call TRBD2 (6 bases). V lost 5 bases to trimming and J lost 1 base, with 15 bases between them. CDR1 SGHTA and CDR2 FQGNSA come from the germline V gene. The CDR3 loop spans 15 amino acids. As DNA, the CDR3 is TGTGCCAGCAGCCCCATGGGCGGGATTTCCTACGAGCAGTACTTC. Translated: CASSPMGGISYEQYF.

This clone was found once. This sequence joins TRBV7-9 and TRBJ2-7, with 9 bases identical to TRBD1. Per germline, CDR1 SEHNR and CDR2 FQNEAQ (reference sequence). V shed 5 bases, J shed 5 bases, and the junction held 7 bases outside the gene matches. This CDR3 is built from 14 residues. CDR3 region: CASSRGQGDDEQYF. In nucleotides, the CDR3 is TGTGCCAGCAGCCGGGGACAGGGAGACGACGAGCAGTACTTC.

This chain joins TRBV6-6 and TRBJ2-7, with D tentatively TRBD2 (5 bases). CDR3 length equals 16 residues. V was trimmed by 0 bases and J by 2 bases, leaving 14 bases between them. Looked up from germline, CDR1 is MNHNY and CDR2 is SVGAGI (reference sequence). The chain's CDR3 is CASSYSPGRQTYEQYF. The CDR3 DNA reads TGTGCCAGCAGTTACTCGCCGGGGAGACAAACCTACGAGCAGTACTTC.

The V call is TRBV5-6, the J call TRBJ1-1, with 10 bases aligning to TRBD1. CDR1 is SGHDT and CDR2 is YYEEEE in the germline V gene. The ends lost 4 bases at V and 6 bases at J; junction bases unmatched: 3. The CDR3 length is 13 residues. The chain's CDR3 is CASSRDRGPEAFF. The CDR3 DNA is TGTGCCAGCAGCAGGGACAGGGGACCTGAAGCTTTCTTT.

The V and J genes are TRBV7-9 and TRBJ2-7; TRBD1 agrees at 10 bases. CDR1 is SEHNR, CDR2 FQNEAQ, per germline (reference sequence). The CDR3 runs to 14 residues. V shed 8 bases, J shed 6 bases, and the junction held 10 bases outside the gene matches. The CDR3 region has the DNA TGTGCCAGCTCTGGGGGGACAGGGGAGTTCGAGCAGTACTTC. The encoded protein is CASSGGTGEFEQYF.

The chain links TRBV5-1 to TRBJ2-7, with 12 bases aligning to TRBD2. After removal of 0 bases from V and 6 bases from J, the junction contained 1 base not matched to a gene. The CDR3 spans 14 residues. Germline V gene sequence: CDR1 SGHRS, CDR2 YFSETQ. CDR3 loop: CASSLELAGGEQYF. As DNA, the CDR3 is TGCGCCAGCAGCTTGGAACTAGCGGGAGGCGAGCAGTACTTC.

The genes are TRBV5-4 and TRBJ2-2; no firm D call. There are 14 residues in the CDR3. Trimming left V 2 bases short and J 1 base short, with 6 bases between. Germline V CDR1 and CDR2: SGHNT, YYREEE (reference sequence). This CDR3 reads CASSFGENTGELFF. CDR3 DNA: TGTGCCAGCAGCTTTGGGGAGAACACCGGGGAGCTGTTTTTT.

This chain's CDR3 is CASRGYYGGPLAKNIQYF. CDR3 sequence (DNA): TGTGCCAGCAGGGGGTACTACGGCGGTCCCCTAGCCAAAAACATTCAGTACTTC. This chain uses TRBV2 with TRBJ2-4; no clear D. CDR3 size: 18 residues. V was pared by 6 bases and J by 0 bases, with 21 bases between. Per germline, CDR1 SNHLY and CDR2 FYNNEI.

This chain joins TRBV19 and TRBJ2-3; the D gene is possibly TRBD1 (5 bases). The germline gives CDR1 LNHDA, CDR2 SQIVND (reference sequence). The CDR3 totals 17 residues. V was trimmed by 0 bases and J by 0 bases, leaving 13 bases between them. Here the CDR3 DNA reads TGTGCCAGTAGTATAGATCTTGGGGCAGCAAGCACAGATACGCAGTATTTT. Translation: CASSIDLGAASTDTQYF.

The CDR3 coding sequence is TGCGCCAGCAGCTTGGCTAGCGGGGGCTCCTACAATGAGCAGTTCTTC. Translated: CASSLASGGSYNEQFF. V gene TRBV5-1 combines with J gene TRBJ2-1, with 10 bases matching TRBD2. The CDR3 consists of 16 residues. J was trimmed by 0 bases and V by 0 bases; bases with no gene match: 0. CDR1 is SGHRS, CDR2 YFSETQ, per germline.